The TCR beta chain described here comes from a study of blood T cells in healthy people across ages. General observations from the study: What prevented conclusive comparison of naive and antigen-experienced cells was that PBMCs were unsorted.

The CDR3 extends over 13 amino acids. The V and J ends lost 2 bases and 3 bases respectively, with 7 bases between them. Germline CDR1 and CDR2: MNHNY and SVGAGI (reference sequence). Primers used in a second PCR of about 6 to 11 cycles were a sample-barcoded 5' primer and a J-beta primer mix. Via MiXCR, TCRdb re-called the 5' RACE reads, giving one row per CDR3 protein. This sample has about 560,000 distinct CDR3 sequences, with 27% found just once. In this sample, this clonotype turned up many times. Its specificity is not known. This sample also appeared in a second study, on T cells of mothers and their children.

The chain joins TRBV6-6 to TRBJ1-2; D gene uncertain. Sequenced input: blood. The origin of this receptor is a boy younger than 10 in good health. CDR3 coding DNA: TGTGCCAGCAGTTACGTGAAGGACTATGGCTACACCTTC. Protein sequence: CASSYVKDYGYTF.